This T cell receptor (beta chain) comes out of a study of blood T cell repertoires in COVID-19 (dated by TCRdb to 2019 to 2021). Regarding the complete study: Samples covering the acute and convalescent phases of COVID-19 were provided by collaborators in the United States, Italy and Spain. The material from the prospective study consisted of cDNA or gDNA derived from T cells, B-cell-depleted T cells, or PBMCs. Samples came from the ongoing ImmuneRACE study (first 160 participants) plus 1,254 subjects from 6 global collaborators. The repertoires were released in a freely available public database meant as a resource for research on the immune response to SARS-CoV-2. Where HLA class I and class II types were available, the types were taken from metadata supplied by the sample provider, not from assay-based typing. Subjects who had been exposed to COVID-19, were actively infected with it, or had recovered from it provided the deeply sampled blood TCRbeta repertoires that made up the dataset. The sample metadata nearly always contained a de-identified subject ID, COVID-19 status, age in years and sex.

Broader findings and caveats from the paper: How much clinical and demographic metadata was included differed by source and by participant, and the metadata was provided uncurated.

From the cysteine up to the phenylalanine, the CDR3 has a length of 18 residues. Only the CDR3 DNA is retained, 54 bases long and in frame from the first base. V has 1 base trimmed and J has 4 bases trimmed; junction bases matching no gene number 14. Looking up the germline V gene yields CDR1 KGHSH and CDR2 LQKENI. TCRbeta CDR3 regions were amplified from genomic DNA using the immunoSEQ Assay, a bias-controlled multiplex PCR. The original methods were these. The number of nucleated cells in each sample was estimated from the amplification of reference gene primers within the assay. Sequence reads were collapsed and filtered to measure the absolute abundance of every unique TCRbeta CDR3 rearrangement. For each sample, productive Simpson clonality was calculated as the square root of Simpson's diversity index over productive rearrangements. Not all clones reach the TCRdb copy of this immuneACCESS table, which keeps in-frame sequences only. Checked studies attribute under half of the gap to unresolved V genes and leave the rest unexplained. V, J and clone size reflect that table, while D and trimming were determined from the DNA. This sample is represented by over 150,000 clones; approximately 85% of them were singletons. Jointly, the top ten make up about 2.7% of the sample.

At one collaborating source in Seattle, patients were enrolled during active infection and were followed longitudinally through the course of disease. Collaborating institutions collected whole blood in K2EDTA tubes following their own protocols. For TCRbeta analysis, collaborators shipped samples as frozen whole blood, isolated PBMCs, or DNA extracted from either of those sample types. Only one count was recorded for this clone. Its target antigen remains unknown. Base qualities are not at hand, and no much larger clone is one base apart. Sequenced input: peripheral blood. The TCR comes from a woman older than 75 with COVID-19, enrolled during active disease. The chain is made from TRBV18 and TRBJ2-7; 9 bases in between match TRBD2. At the DNA level, the sequence is TGTGCCAGCTCACCACGGACTAGCGCGATGTTTGGCAAATACGAGCAGTACTTC. Protein translation: CASSPRTSAMFGKYEQYF.